This TCR beta chain was sequenced for a study of T cell responses to AZD1222 COVID-19 vaccine. General observations from the study: Repertoire collection took place solely once the T cell response had peaked. Variant regions that are unmutated are reportedly the target of nearly half of spike-specific TCRs. Among AZD1222 vaccinees, only five to seven were seropositive at baseline.

Doses given second, at about 4 or about 12 weeks, were pooled. Germline V gene sequence: CDR1 SGHAT, CDR2 FQNNGV. The CDR3 contains 10 residues. Trimming took 6 bases from V and 8 from J, leaving 5 bases between them. As regards this clone: What it binds is not known.

Generated by immunoSEQ multiplex PCR, the TCRdb table keeps only in-frame clones and is missing some. This sample has under 70,000 clones; 80% occur once, and the top ten carry roughly 4.9%. The sequence was collected from an adult who received the AZD1222 COVID-19 vaccine. The V gene is TRBV11-2, the J gene TRBJ2-1; no definite D call. Sequenced here: peripheral blood, sampled 28 days after the second AZD1222 dose. The CDR3 protein is CASSYDEQFF. CDR3 coding DNA: TGTGCCAGCAGTTACGATGAGCAGTTCTTC. The entire variable domain, with the rest obtained from reference TRBV11-2 and TRBJ2-1, is as follows: EAGVAQSPRYKIIEKRQSVAFWCNPISGHATLYWYQQILGQGPKLLIQFQNNGVVDDSQLPKDRFSAERLKGVDSTLKIQPAKLEDSAVYLCASSYDEQFFGPGTRLTVL.